This is a list of T cell receptor beta chains from one sample in a study of liver allograft versus peripheral blood T cells. TCRdb itself ran the reads through MiXCR, one entry per CDR3 protein. The sample records 6,500 to 10,000 distinct CDR3 sequences, 15% to 20% being singletons. These receptors came from a human patient who had a liver transplant. Some T cells may be provided by the graft donor. Each CDR3 is given with its conserved first and last residue. The D gene is left open where the match is weak. Not all rows give a size; the values are once, few, many and, for expanded clones, a class.

cdr3_length d_call j_call clone_size v_call cdr3_nt cdr3_aa
13 . TRBJ1-5 medium-sized TRBV28 TGTGCCAGCAGGCCACATGACAATCAGCCCCAGCATTTT CASRPHDNQPQHF
16 TRBD2 TRBJ2-1 medium-sized TRBV6-5 TGTGCCAGCACCAAACTTGGGACTAGCGGCGACAATGAGCAGTTCTTC CASTKLGTSGDNEQFF
15 TRBD2 TRBJ2-3 few TRBV20-1 TGCAGTGCATACCTAGCGGGGGGCCGCACAGATACGCAGTATTTT CSAYLAGGRTDTQYF
15 TRBD1 TRBJ2-7 medium-sized TRBV28 TGTGCCAGCAGTTTAGAGACAGGGGGCGCCTACGAGCAGTACTTC CASSLETGGAYEQYF
16 . TRBJ1-2 medium-sized TRBV6-2/TRBV6-3 TGTGCCAGCAGCCCCCTCTCGAGAGGGGGGGTATATGGCTACACCTTC CASSPLSRGGVYGYTF
12 . TRBJ2-7 medium-sized TRBV29-1 TGCAGCGTAGAGTCAAGCTCCTACGAGCAGTACTTC CSVESSSYEQYF
15 TRBD1 TRBJ2-2 medium-sized TRBV15 TGTGCCACCAGCAGGACAGGGTTGCACACCGGGGAGCTGTTTTTT CATSRTGLHTGELFF
15 . TRBJ2-3 . TRBV7-2 TGTGCCAGCAGCTTGCTAGGTTTCCCCACAGATACGCAGTATTTT CASSLLGFPTDTQYF
11 . TRBJ2-7 many TRBV20-1 TGCAGTGCTAGGGGAGTCTACGAGCAGTACTTC CSARGVYEQYF
16 . TRBJ1-2 medium-sized TRBV28 TGTGCCAGCAGTCTCCTTTGGCAGGGAGGGATCTATGGCTACACCTTC CASSLLWQGGIYGYTF
16 . TRBJ1-2 few TRBV5-4 TGTGCCAGCAGCAACGGACAGTTTCAGGCGCTTTATGGCTACACCTTC CASSNGQFQALYGYTF
15 . TRBJ2-2 medium-sized TRBV12-3/TRBV12-4 TGTGCCAGCAGTTTCGCAGGGGGGCTATCCGGGGAGCTGTTTTTT CASSFAGGLSGELFF
15 . TRBJ1-1 . TRBV5-4 TGTGCCAGCAGTTTACCGGGGGACGGGAACACTGAAGCTTTCTTT CASSLPGDGNTEAFF
17 TRBD2 TRBJ2-3 few TRBV10-2 TGCGCCAGCCTGGGACTAGCGGGGGGGCCGTTCACAGATACGCAGTATTTT CASLGLAGGPFTDTQYF
14 TRBD1 TRBJ1-2 medium-sized TRBV18 TGTGCCAGCTCACCACGGGACAGTCTTGCGGGCTACACCTTC CASSPRDSLAGYTF
15 . TRBJ1-4 medium-sized TRBV20-1 TGCAGTGCTAGAAACAGAGTGGGGTTTAATGAAAAACTGTTTTTT CSARNRVGFNEKLFF
15 TRBD2 TRBJ2-5 many TRBV7-2 TGTGCCAGCAGCTTACAGCGGGGGCCCCAAGAGACCCAGTACTTC CASSLQRGPQETQYF
13 . TRBJ1-2 medium-sized TRBV6-1 TGTGCCAGCAGGGAAATCGGGACCTATGGCTACACCTTC CASREIGTYGYTF
16 TRBD1 TRBJ1-6 medium-sized TRBV28 TGTGCCAGCAGTTTGGTGTTGGGACAGGGTAATTCACCCCTCCACTTT CASSLVLGQGNSPLHF
14 TRBD1 TRBJ1-6 medium-sized TRBV27 TGTGCCAGCAGGAGACAGGGAGTTAGTTCACCCCTCCACTTT CASRRQGVSSPLHF
14 TRBD2 TRBJ2-7 . TRBV3-1 TGTGCCAGCAGCCAAACTAGCGGGAGTCACGAGCAGTACTTC CASSQTSGSHEQYF
16 TRBD1 TRBJ2-3 few TRBV9 TGTGCCAGCAGCGGACGACAGGGGGCGACGTGGGATACGCAGTATTTT CASSGRQGATWDTQYF
17 TRBD2 TRBJ2-5 few TRBV20-1 TGCAGTGCTAGAGCGGTTCGACTAGCGGGAGGGCTGGAGACCCAGTACTTC CSARAVRLAGGLETQYF
13 TRBD1 TRBJ1-5 . TRBV20-1 TGCAGTGCCCACAGGGGAAGCAATCAGCCCCAGCATTTT CSAHRGSNQPQHF
12 . TRBJ1-1 . TRBV28 TGTGCCAGCAGTTTAAGGAACACTGAAGCTTTCTTT CASSLRNTEAFF
13 . TRBJ1-2 . TRBV30 TGTGCCTGGACCGGGACAAATAACTATGGCTACACCTTC CAWTGTNNYGYTF
12 . TRBJ1-5 medium-sized TRBV20-1 TGCAGTGCCGCGGTGGGTGGGCAGCCCCAGCATTTT CSAAVGGQPQHF
16 TRBD1 TRBJ1-5 . TRBV7-9 TGTGCCAGCAGCTTGGGGCAGGGGGGGAAGAATCAGCCCCAGCATTTT CASSLGQGGKNQPQHF
14 TRBD1 TRBJ2-4 medium-sized TRBV6-6 TGTGCCAGCAGTGCTGACAGGGGGATAAACATTCAGTACTTC CASSADRGINIQYF
15 . TRBJ2-7 . TRBV11-1 TGTGCCAGCAGCTTAAGGGACGCCGGCTCCTACGAGCAGTACTTC CASSLRDAGSYEQYF
14 . TRBJ2-6 . TRBV28 TGTGCCAGCAGTTGGTACTGGGGGGCCAACGTCCTGACTTTC CASSWYWGANVLTF
15 TRBD2 TRBJ2-1 medium-sized TRBV24-1 TGTGCCACCAGTGATCCGGGACTAGGGGTAAATGAGCAGTTCTTC CATSDPGLGVNEQFF
15 TRBD1 TRBJ1-2 medium-sized TRBV27 TGTGCCAGCAGTTTGATAGGCAGGGGGCTTGATGGCTACACCTTC CASSLIGRGLDGYTF
15 TRBD1 TRBJ1-1 many TRBV5-6 TGTGCCAGCAGCGGAACGAGGACAGGGAACACTGAAGCTTTCTTT CASSGTRTGNTEAFF
14 TRBD1 TRBJ1-2 few TRBV12-3/TRBV12-4 TGTGCCAGCAGTCGGGACAGGGGATACTATGGCTACACCTTC CASSRDRGYYGYTF
15 . TRBJ2-5 many TRBV9 TGTGCCAGCAGCGTAGATGGGGGCAGGGAAGAGACCCAGTACTTC CASSVDGGREETQYF
18 TRBD2 TRBJ2-2 medium-sized TRBV6-6 TGTGCCAGCAGTTACGGCGGGGGGGGGACTAAGAACACCGGGGAGCTGTTTTTT CASSYGGGGTKNTGELFF
15 . TRBJ1-5 many TRBV20-1 TGCAGTGCTAGCACAGGAGGACGTGGCAATCAGCCCCAGCATTTT CSASTGGRGNQPQHF